These T cell receptor beta chains were read from a single sample in a study of response to subunit inactivated influenza vaccine. MiXCR was run by TCRdb on the RT-PCR reads, yielding one entry per CDR3 protein. The table records under 500,000 distinct CDR3 sequences, approximately 11% of them present only once. The sequencing used PBMCs from blood, collected 45 days after vaccination. These receptors all stem from a man aged 50 or older who received an inactivated influenza vaccine. CDR3s include the opening cysteine and the closing phenylalanine or tryptophan. D genes are given only for firm matches. The size entry is marked missing in some rows and otherwise reads once, few, many or a size class.

j_call	v_call	d_call	clone_size	cdr3_nt	cdr3_aa
TRBJ2-1	TRBV5-1	TRBD2	NA	TGCGCCAGCAGCTTCATAGGTAGCGGGATTTCGTACAATGAGCAGTTCTTC	CASSFIGSGISYNEQFF
TRBJ2-6	TRBV11-2	TRBD1	NA	TGTGCCAGCAGCTTAGTCCGAACAGGGGTGGCTGGGGCCAACGTCCTGACTTTC	CASSLVRTGVAGANVLTF
TRBJ2-3	TRBV24-1	TRBD1	many	TGTGCCACCAGTGATCCAGGACAGGGCAAGGCAGATACGCAGTATTTT	CATSDPGQGKADTQYF
TRBJ2-7	TRBV6-5	NA	NA	TGTGCCAGCAGTTACGCGGTTAGGTCCTACGAGCAGTACTTC	CASSYAVRSYEQYF
TRBJ1-6	TRBV28	NA	NA	TGTGCCAGCAGTTCCGGGACGGTGAATAATTCACCCCTCCACTTT	CASSSGTVNNSPLHF
TRBJ1-5	TRBV6-5	NA	NA	TGTGCCAGCAGTCACTTTTTCGGGACTGAACAGCCCCAGCATTTT	CASSHFFGTEQPQHF
TRBJ2-2	TRBV14	NA	NA	TGTGCCAGCAGCCAAATGAACATTGCCGGGGAGCTGTTTTTT	CASSQMNIAGELFF
TRBJ2-2	TRBV6-5	NA	few	TGTGCCAGCAGTTACTCTAAAACCAGGGGCGGGGAGCTGTTTTTT	CASSYSKTRGGELFF
TRBJ2-5	TRBV4-2	NA	few	TGTGCCAGCAGCCAAGAATGGACGGGTTCGGCAGAGACCCAGTACTTC	CASSQEWTGSAETQYF
TRBJ1-5	TRBV12-3/TRBV12-4	NA	many	TGTGCCAGCAGTATGTCGCACAATCAGCCCCAGCATTTT	CASSMSHNQPQHF
TRBJ2-1	TRBV6-5	TRBD1	NA	TGTGCCAGCAGTTATTACCAGGGGGCGCCGGACAATGAGCAGTTCTTC	CASSYYQGAPDNEQFF
TRBJ2-7	TRBV6-1	TRBD1	many	TGTGCCAGCAGTGAAGGGTTGGGACAGACCTACGAGCAGTACTTC	CASSEGLGQTYEQYF
TRBJ2-2	TRBV4-2	NA	few	TGTGCCACCCAGGACCCGAGGAACACCGGGGAGCTGTTTTTT	CATQDPRNTGELFF
TRBJ2-4	TRBV20-1	NA	few	TGCAGTCTAAAGAGGATCCTAGCCAAAAACATTCAGTACTTC	CSLKRILAKNIQYF
TRBJ2-7	TRBV6-6	TRBD1	NA	TGTGCCAGCAGCGACAGGGGATACAACGAGCAGTACTTC	CASSDRGYNEQYF
TRBJ1-5	TRBV5-1	NA	few	TGCGCCAGCAGCTTGTTTGGGGCGAACAATCAGCCCCAGCATTTT	CASSLFGANNQPQHF
TRBJ2-3	TRBV20-1	TRBD2	many	TGCAGTGCTGGGGATCCGGCTAGCGGGAGCTTAGATACGCAGTATTTT	CSAGDPASGSLDTQYF
TRBJ2-7	TRBV3-1	TRBD1	NA	TGTGCCAGCAGTCGTAAACAGGGGCCGCAGTACTTC	CASSRKQGPQYF
TRBJ1-2	TRBV20-1	NA	NA	TGCAGTGCTAGAGATGGAGGTGGCTACACCTTC	CSARDGGGYTF
TRBJ2-1	TRBV28	TRBD2	NA	TGTGCCAGCAGGCTTAGCGGGGGGGAGCAGTTCTTC	CASRLSGGEQFF
TRBJ2-3	TRBV7-6	TRBD2	many	TGTGCCAGCAGCTTAGATTTCGGCGGGGGTATAGATACGCAGTATTTT	CASSLDFGGGIDTQYF
TRBJ2-1	TRBV12-3/TRBV12-4	TRBD2	many	TGTGCCAGCAGTCTTAGCGGGGGGGCGATCAATGAGCAGTTCTTC	CASSLSGGAINEQFF
TRBJ2-7	TRBV10-3	TRBD1	many	TGTGCCATCAGGCCCGACAGGGTGTACCACGAGCAGTACTTC	CAIRPDRVYHEQYF
TRBJ2-7	TRBV11-2	NA	NA	TGTGCCAGCAGCTTTAGTTTTGGTGGATACGAGCAGTACTTC	CASSFSFGGYEQYF
TRBJ2-5	TRBV6-1	TRBD1	NA	TGTGCCAGCAGATCGACGGGACAGGGAAGGGTGGAGACCCAGTACTTC	CASRSTGQGRVETQYF
TRBJ2-2	TRBV5-1	NA	few	TGCGCCAGCAGCTGGGGGGACCTCCCAGGCGGGGACACCGGGGAGCTGTTTTTT	CASSWGDLPGGDTGELFF
TRBJ2-1	TRBV7-3	NA	few	TGTGCCAGCAGCTTATATATGGATGAGCAGTTCTTC	CASSLYMDEQFF
TRBJ2-5	TRBV10-3	TRBD2	NA	TGTTCCATCTCCGAGGGAGGGCTTCAGGAGACCCAGTACTTC	CSISEGGLQETQYF
TRBJ1-1	TRBV5-6	NA	NA	TGTGCCAGCAGCTTACTATCTAGAAGTTGGGACACTGAAGCTTTCTTT	CASSLLSRSWDTEAFF
TRBJ1-2	TRBV6-5	TRBD1	NA	TGTGCCAGCAGTTACCCGCGCGGGACAGGGCTTGTCTACACCTTC	CASSYPRGTGLVYTF
TRBJ2-1	TRBV24-1	TRBD2	few	TGTGCCACCAGTGAAACCGGGACTAGCCGTTACAATGAGCAGTTCTTC	CATSETGTSRYNEQFF
TRBJ2-2	TRBV20-1	NA	few	TGCAGTGCGGGGACATTGAACACCGGGGAGCTGTTTTTT	CSAGTLNTGELFF
TRBJ1-6	TRBV18	TRBD1	NA	TGTGCCAGCTCAGCCGGGACAGCAGATAATTCACCCCTCCACTTT	CASSAGTADNSPLHF
TRBJ2-5	TRBV20-1	NA	few	TGCAGTGCCTACTTGGGCAGGGGAAGTGGGACCCAGTACTTC	CSAYLGRGSGTQYF
TRBJ2-2	TRBV5-5	TRBD2	NA	TGTGCCAGCAGCTCCTTGGGGGGGGCGAACACCGGGGAGCTGTTTTTT	CASSSLGGANTGELFF
TRBJ2-1	TRBV27	TRBD2	few	TGTGCCAGCAGTCCTTTCCTAGCGGGAGGGCACAATGAGCAGTTCTTC	CASSPFLAGGHNEQFF
TRBJ2-3	TRBV4-1	TRBD1	few	TGCGCCAGCAGCCTCCAATACCCGGGACAGGGGACGCATACGCAGTATTTT	CASSLQYPGQGTHTQYF
TRBJ1-1	TRBV20-1	TRBD1	few	TGCAGTGCTAGGACAGGGGGCTATCCTGAAGCTTTCTTT	CSARTGGYPEAFF
TRBJ2-2	TRBV12-3/TRBV12-4	NA	many	TGTGCCAGCAGTTCCTACTATGTAGGGGAGCTGTTTTTT	CASSSYYVGELFF
TRBJ2-5	TRBV12-3/TRBV12-4	TRBD1	few	TGTGCCAGCAGTCGGACAGGTCCATTTGAGACCCAGTACTTC	CASSRTGPFETQYF
TRBJ2-6	TRBV18	NA	many	TGTGCCAGCTCACCGCGAGGGACCGGGGTCGGGGCCAACGTCCTGACTTTC	CASSPRGTGVGANVLTF
TRBJ1-1	TRBV6-2/TRBV6-3	NA	many	TGTGCCAGCAGGTCCCGCCAGGGAGTTGGCACTGAAGCTTTCTTT	CASRSRQGVGTEAFF
TRBJ2-1	TRBV28	TRBD2	NA	TGTGCCAGCAGTTTGGGACTAGCGGGCAATGAGCAGTTCTTC	CASSLGLAGNEQFF
TRBJ2-2	TRBV7-3	NA	many	TGTGCCAGCAGCATCAACACCGGGGAGCTGTTTTTT	CASSINTGELFF
TRBJ2-3	TRBV7-9	TRBD2	NA	TGTGCCAGCAGCTCAGGGACTAGCGGGGGGGTTTGGAGGACGCAGTATTTT	CASSSGTSGGVWRTQYF
TRBJ2-2	TRBV7-2	NA	few	TGTGCCAGCAGTTTACAGCTTGGGGAGCTGTTTTTT	CASSLQLGELFF
TRBJ2-7	TRBV20-1	NA	many	TGCAGTGCTAGAGATTACCAGGGAGAGGACGAGCAGTACTTC	CSARDYQGEDEQYF
TRBJ1-2	TRBV15	NA	few	TGTGCCACCAGCCTCGGCGGGGGCAGCAGGAAGTATGGCTACACCTTC	CATSLGGGSRKYGYTF
TRBJ1-4	TRBV2	NA	NA	TGTGCCAGCAGTGGGGAAAGCCGTGAAAAACTGTTTTTT	CASSGESREKLFF
TRBJ1-5	TRBV19	NA	few	TGTGCCAGTACCCACCGGGGCAATCAGCCCCAGCATTTT	CASTHRGNQPQHF
TRBJ1-1	TRBV20-1	NA	many	TGCAGTGCTAGATCGCCCTTAGCGGGGGCCGCTCCCCCCACTGAAGCTTTCTTT	CSARSPLAGAAPPTEAFF
TRBJ2-7	TRBV4-3	TRBD2	many	TGCGCCAGCAGCCTACAGGTTTCTAGCGGGGGAGTCTACGAGCAGTACTTC	CASSLQVSSGGVYEQYF
TRBJ1-2	TRBV7-2	TRBD1	few	TGTGCCAGCAGCCCCGGGGACAGGGCTAACTATGGCTACACCTTC	CASSPGDRANYGYTF
TRBJ2-2	TRBV7-9	NA	NA	TGTGCCAGCAGCCAAGCCAGGGTAGAGACCGGGGAGCTGTTTTTT	CASSQARVETGELFF
TRBJ2-7	TRBV4-1	NA	few	TGCGCCAGCAGCCCCGTTGGCAGGGTCAAAACCTACGAGCAGTACTTC	CASSPVGRVKTYEQYF
TRBJ2-7	TRBV18	TRBD1	many	TGTGCCAGCTCACCACCCGGGACAGGGGTTCTCTACGAGCAGTACTTC	CASSPPGTGVLYEQYF
TRBJ2-7	TRBV20-1	TRBD2	many	TGCAGTGCTAGATCGCTAGCGGGGGGTCCCTACGAGCAGTACTTC	CSARSLAGGPYEQYF
TRBJ1-3	TRBV10-3	NA	few	TGTGCCACCAGAGAAACTGGAAACACCATATATTTT	CATRETGNTIYF
TRBJ2-7	TRBV5-8	TRBD1	few	TGTGCCAGCAGCTTGGTCACAGGGGCAACCTACGAGCAGTACTTC	CASSLVTGATYEQYF
TRBJ2-3	TRBV5-1	NA	NA	TGCGCCAGCAGCTTTCAGCGGCCTAGCACAGATACGCAGTATTTT	CASSFQRPSTDTQYF